This TCR beta chain was recorded in a study of shared clonotypes between healthy human individuals (dated by TCRdb to the early 2020s). Concerning the study at large: The cohort comprised a couple of women and a few men aged 18 to 49 years. Blood TCR repertoires of five healthy adults were deeply sequenced to estimate repertoire size and the extent of clonotype sharing between individuals. For each donor, CD4 naive and CD4 memory were each given three plates, CD8 naive was given two plates, and CD8 memory was given one plate. To increase sequencing depth and limit assay-specific biases, TCR repertoire library preparation and sequencing were carried out by different laboratories using diverse techniques. Between about 0.94 and 10 billion PBMCs per donor were obtained by leukapheresis.

TCR CDR3 regions were amplified from genomic DNA by multiplex PCR using the deep immunoSEQ assay. For each cell subset, the extracted genomic DNA was distributed evenly across all wells of several immunoSEQ 96-well plates, and each plate served as one replicate. Each replicate PCR for sorted subsets received 150 to 250 ng genomic DNA, equal to 28,000 or so T cell genomes. The purified libraries were quantified using a Qubit 3.0 fluorometer, sized with a Bioanalyzer 2100, and then quantified again using the KAPA Library Quantification kit. Each immunoSEQ 96-well plate was sequenced on its own single-read 150-cycle Illumina NextSeq 550 flow cell. Per the authors' processing: Because the immunoSEQ output included only junctional sequences and no quality scores, the filtering could not be the same as the filtering used for full-length reads. Sequences were annotated with PyIR, a Python wrapper for IgBLAST v1.9, and V/J genes and CDR3 were assigned using IMGT germline references. Any read was removed if the V/J assignment was weak (E-value above 1e-6), the CDR3 was missing, or the read contained stop codons, out-of-frame junctions, or ambiguous translated residues. V3J clonotypes were defined by identical inferred V gene, J gene, and CDR3 amino acid sequence. The percentage overlap between two repertoires was calculated by dividing the number of shared unique clonotypes by the size of the smaller repertoire. Richness of each repertoire was evaluated using RTK rarefaction, the Chao1 estimator, and Recon v2.1 estimates of unobserved clonotypes. For all TCRbeta clonotypes obtained by the gDNA method from four donors, generation probabilities were computed with OLGA. TCRdb took over this immuneACCESS table, retaining in-frame rearrangements with V and J assigned. Such tables are incomplete; in checked studies, under half of the missing clones stem from an unresolved V gene, and the remainder is unexplained. V, J and clone size reflect that table, while D and trimming were determined from the DNA. The sample contains about 980,000 clones, around 80% of them found a single time. The ten largest clones capture approximately 1.5% of the sample.

In the case of this clone: The target of this receptor is not known. No base qualities exist here, and no much larger clone lies one base off it.

Paper-wide results and their limitations: Based on pairwise subsampling, the degree of clonotype sharing among donors was expected to be affected by sequencing depth. Incomplete sequencing was indicated by rarefaction of sorted-subset datasets, despite the large sequencing depth. Compared with non-shared clonotypes, the clonotypes found in all four sorted-subset donors had higher generation probabilities. When a handful of donors were compared, the shared fraction of clonotypes was approximately 5% for naive CD4, around 3.5% for naive CD8, 2% to 2.5% for memory CD4, and 0.35% to 0.4% for memory CD8. The genetic and exposure-history diversity represented was limited by the small number of donors. Naive subsets generally had larger estimated clonotype richness than memory subsets did. Sampling was limited to blood, and TCR repertoires in tissue likely differ from TCR repertoires in blood.

Donors were healthy HIV-negative adults with no recently reported acute infections or vaccinations. Only Caucasian adults living in Nashville, Tennessee, USA were represented among the donors. CD4+ T cells were enriched by magnetic negative selection; naive cells were then positively selected on CD45RA, and the negative fraction formed the memory subset. After blood collection by leukapheresis, PBMCs were isolated using Ficoll-Histopaque density gradient centrifugation and then cryopreserved in the vapor phase of liquid nitrogen. Purity and quantity of every magnetically sorted T cell population were checked by analytical flow cytometry. From each sorted fraction, genomic DNA was isolated and quantified by UV absorbance on a Nanodrop 2000c. For CDR1 and CDR2, the germline V gene lists MGHRA and YSYEKL. Its CDR3 holds 18 amino acids, cysteine through phenylalanine. The DNA shown is the 54-base CDR3, in frame from base 1. V and J lose 1 base and 0 bases, and a span of 15 bases separates them.

The rearranged chain carries TRBV4-1 and TRBJ2-2; tentative D gene TRBD2, with 6 bases matching. The sample taken for sequencing was memory CD4+ T cells sorted from blood. The cell subset or site label on this specimen signifies: CD45RA-negative fraction. This sequence was found in a man aged 18 to 30 in good health. The DNA sequence follows: TGCGCCAGCAGCCAAGCCGGAAGAGGGAGGCCGAACACCGGGGAGCTGTTTTTT. It codes for CASSQAGRGRPNTGELFF.